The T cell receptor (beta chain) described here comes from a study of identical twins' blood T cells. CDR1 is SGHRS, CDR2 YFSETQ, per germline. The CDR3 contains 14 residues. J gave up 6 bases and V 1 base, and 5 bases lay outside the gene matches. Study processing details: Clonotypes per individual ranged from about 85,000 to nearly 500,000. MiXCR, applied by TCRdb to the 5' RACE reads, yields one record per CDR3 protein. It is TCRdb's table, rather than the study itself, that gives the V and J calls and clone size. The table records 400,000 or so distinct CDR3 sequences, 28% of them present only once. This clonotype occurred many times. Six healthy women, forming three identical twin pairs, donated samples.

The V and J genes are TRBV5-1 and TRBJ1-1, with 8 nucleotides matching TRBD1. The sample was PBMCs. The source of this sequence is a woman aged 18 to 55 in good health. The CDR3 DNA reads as TGCGCCAGCAGCTTGTTTTCGGACAGGGCTGAAGCTTTCTTT. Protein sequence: CASSLFSDRAEAFF. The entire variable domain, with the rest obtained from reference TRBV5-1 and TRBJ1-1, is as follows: KAGVTQTPRYLIKTRGQQVTLSCSPISGHRSVSWYQQTPGQGLQFLFEYFSETQRNKGNFPGRFSGRQFSNSRSEMNVSTLELGDSALYLCASSLFSDRAEAFFGQGTRLTVV.